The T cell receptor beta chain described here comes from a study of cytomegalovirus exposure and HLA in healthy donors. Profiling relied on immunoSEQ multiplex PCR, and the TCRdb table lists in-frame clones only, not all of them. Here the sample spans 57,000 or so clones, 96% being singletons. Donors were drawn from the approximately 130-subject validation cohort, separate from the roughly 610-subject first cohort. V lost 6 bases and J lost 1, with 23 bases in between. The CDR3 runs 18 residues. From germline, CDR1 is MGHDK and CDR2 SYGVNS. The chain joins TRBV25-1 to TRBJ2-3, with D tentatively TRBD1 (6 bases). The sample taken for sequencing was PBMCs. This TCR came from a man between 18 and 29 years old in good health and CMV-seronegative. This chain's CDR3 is CASSPLGLSGQGTDTQYF. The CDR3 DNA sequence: TGTGCCAGCAGCCCCCTTGGGCTGTCGGGACAAGGCACAGATACGCAGTATTTT.